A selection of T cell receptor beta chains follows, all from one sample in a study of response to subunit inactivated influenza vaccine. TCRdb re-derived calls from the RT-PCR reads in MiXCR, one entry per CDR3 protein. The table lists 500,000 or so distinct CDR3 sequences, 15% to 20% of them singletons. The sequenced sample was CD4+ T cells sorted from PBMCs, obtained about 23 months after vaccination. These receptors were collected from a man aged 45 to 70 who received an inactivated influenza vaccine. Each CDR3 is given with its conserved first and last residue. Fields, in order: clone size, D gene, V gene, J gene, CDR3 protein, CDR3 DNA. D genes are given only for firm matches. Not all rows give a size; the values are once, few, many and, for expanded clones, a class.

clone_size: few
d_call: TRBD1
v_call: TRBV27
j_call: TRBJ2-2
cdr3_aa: CASKREGGSSSTGELFF
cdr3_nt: TGTGCCAGCAAGCGTGAAGGGGGCTCTTCTTCCACCGGGGAGCTGTTTTTT

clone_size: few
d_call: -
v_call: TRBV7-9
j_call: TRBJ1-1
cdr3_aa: CASRRGVNTEAFF
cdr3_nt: TGTGCCAGTCGCAGGGGCGTGAACACTGAAGCTTTCTTT

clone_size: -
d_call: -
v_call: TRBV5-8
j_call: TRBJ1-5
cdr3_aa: CASSLMGQRQPQHF
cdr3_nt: TGTGCCAGCAGCTTGATGGGACAACGACAGCCCCAGCATTTT

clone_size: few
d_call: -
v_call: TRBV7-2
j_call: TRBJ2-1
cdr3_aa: CASSLDSARNNEQFF
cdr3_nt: TGTGCCAGCAGCTTAGATTCCGCGCGGAACAATGAGCAGTTCTTC

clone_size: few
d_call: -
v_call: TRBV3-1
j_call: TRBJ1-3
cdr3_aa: CASSPLAGIYSGNTIYF
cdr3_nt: TGTGCCAGCAGCCCGCTGGCCGGAATCTACTCTGGAAACACCATATATTTT

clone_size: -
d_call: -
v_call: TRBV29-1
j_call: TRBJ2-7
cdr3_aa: CSVVWTQVPYEQYF
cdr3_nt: TGCAGCGTTGTATGGACGCAGGTCCCCTACGAGCAGTACTTC

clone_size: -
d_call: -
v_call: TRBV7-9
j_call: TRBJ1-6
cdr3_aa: CASSEARRSAPLHF
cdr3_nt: TGTGCCAGCAGCGAAGCCCGCCGGTCTGCACCCCTCCACTTT

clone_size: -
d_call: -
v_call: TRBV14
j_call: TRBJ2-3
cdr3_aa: CASSQDQVVGTQYF
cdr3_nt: TGTGCCAGCAGCCAAGATCAGGTAGTAGGTACGCAGTATTTT

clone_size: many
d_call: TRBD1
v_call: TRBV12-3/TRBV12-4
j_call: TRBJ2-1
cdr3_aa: CASIRQGHEQFF
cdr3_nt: TGTGCCAGCATTAGACAGGGCCATGAGCAGTTCTTC

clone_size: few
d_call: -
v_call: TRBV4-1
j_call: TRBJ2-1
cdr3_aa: CASSPLGTYGNEQFF
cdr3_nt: TGCGCCAGCAGCCCCCTAGGGACTTATGGCAATGAGCAGTTCTTC

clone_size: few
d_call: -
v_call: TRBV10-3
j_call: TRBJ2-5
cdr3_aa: CAISATGQETQYF
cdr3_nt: TGTGCCATCAGTGCTACAGGTCAAGAGACCCAGTACTTC

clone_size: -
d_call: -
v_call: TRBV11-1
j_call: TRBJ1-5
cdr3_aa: CASSVAEGSVGLGGQPQHF
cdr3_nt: TGTGCCAGCAGCGTAGCAGAGGGGTCCGTGGGGTTAGGCGGTCAGCCCCAGCATTTT

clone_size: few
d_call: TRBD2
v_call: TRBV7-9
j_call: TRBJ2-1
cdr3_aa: CASSFSPGLASNNEQFF
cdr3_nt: TGTGCCAGCAGCTTCTCCCCGGGACTAGCGAGCAACAATGAGCAGTTCTTC

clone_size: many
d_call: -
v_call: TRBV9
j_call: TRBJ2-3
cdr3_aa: CASSVGTDTQYF
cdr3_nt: TGTGCCAGCAGCGTGGGGACAGATACGCAGTATTTT

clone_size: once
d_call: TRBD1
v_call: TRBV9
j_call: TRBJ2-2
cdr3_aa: CASSVGTGRNTGELFF
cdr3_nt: TGTGCCAGCAGCGTAGGGACAGGGCGGAACACCGGGGAGCTGTTTTTT

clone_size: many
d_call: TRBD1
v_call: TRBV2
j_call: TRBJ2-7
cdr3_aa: CASSGQGYEQYF
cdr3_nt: TGTGCCAGCTCAGGACAGGGCTACGAGCAGTACTTC

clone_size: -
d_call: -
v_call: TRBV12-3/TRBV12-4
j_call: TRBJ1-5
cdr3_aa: CASSDSSNQPQHF
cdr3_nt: TGTGCCAGCAGTGACAGTAGCAATCAGCCCCAGCATTTT

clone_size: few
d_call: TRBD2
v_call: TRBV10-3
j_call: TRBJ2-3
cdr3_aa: CATKPGLAGGGSTDTQYF
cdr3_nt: TGTGCCACCAAACCGGGACTAGCGGGAGGAGGCAGCACAGATACGCAGTATTTT

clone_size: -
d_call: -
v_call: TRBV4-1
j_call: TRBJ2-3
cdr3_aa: CASSQGIDTQYF
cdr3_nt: TGCGCCAGCAGCCAAGGGATAGATACGCAGTATTTT

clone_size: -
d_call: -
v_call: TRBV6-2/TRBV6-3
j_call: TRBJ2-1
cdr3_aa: CASRQDTYNEQFF
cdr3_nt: TGTGCCAGCAGACAGGACACCTACAATGAGCAGTTCTTC

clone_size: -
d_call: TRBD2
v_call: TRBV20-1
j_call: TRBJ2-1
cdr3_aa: CSAPRAGGNNEQFF
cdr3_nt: TGCAGTGCTCCCCGGGCGGGGGGAAACAATGAGCAGTTCTTC

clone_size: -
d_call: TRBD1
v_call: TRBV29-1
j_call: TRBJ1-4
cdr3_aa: CSALDRANEKLFF
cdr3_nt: TGCAGCGCGCTTGACAGGGCTAATGAAAAACTGTTTTTT

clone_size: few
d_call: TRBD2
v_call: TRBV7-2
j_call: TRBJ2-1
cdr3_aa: CASSQGGTSGYNEQFF
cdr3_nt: TGTGCCAGCAGCCAGGGGGGGACTAGCGGCTACAATGAGCAGTTCTTC

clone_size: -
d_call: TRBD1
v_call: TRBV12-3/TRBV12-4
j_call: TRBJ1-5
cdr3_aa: CASSSAGTGITPQHF
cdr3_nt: TGTGCCAGCAGTTCCGCCGGGACAGGGATAACACCCCAGCATTTT

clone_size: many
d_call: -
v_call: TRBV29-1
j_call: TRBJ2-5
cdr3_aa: CSVEGTQGETQYF
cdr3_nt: TGCAGCGTTGAAGGCACTCAAGGGGAGACCCAGTACTTC

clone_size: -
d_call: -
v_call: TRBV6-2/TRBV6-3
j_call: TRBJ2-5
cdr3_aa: CASSYTDPVETQYF
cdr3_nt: TGTGCCAGCAGTTACACCGATCCGGTAGAGACCCAGTACTTC

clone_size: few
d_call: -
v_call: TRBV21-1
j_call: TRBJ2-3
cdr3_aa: CASSRHTNTQYF
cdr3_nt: TGTGCCAGCAGCAGACACACCAATACGCAGTATTTT

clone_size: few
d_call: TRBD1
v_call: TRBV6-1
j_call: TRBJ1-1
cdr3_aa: CASRTGVNTEAFF
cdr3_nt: TGTGCCAGCAGGACAGGGGTGAACACTGAAGCTTTCTTT

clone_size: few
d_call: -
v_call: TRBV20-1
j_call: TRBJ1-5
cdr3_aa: CSARDGQAVSSNQPQHF
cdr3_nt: TGCAGTGCTAGAGATGGGCAGGCTGTCTCTAGCAATCAGCCCCAGCATTTT

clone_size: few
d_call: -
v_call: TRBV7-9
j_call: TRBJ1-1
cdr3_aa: CASSPLRANTEAFF
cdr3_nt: TGTGCCAGCAGCCCCCTCAGAGCGAACACTGAAGCTTTCTTT

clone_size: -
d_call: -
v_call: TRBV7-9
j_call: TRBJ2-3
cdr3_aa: CASSFEAIRPDTQYF
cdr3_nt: TGTGCCAGCAGCTTCGAGGCTATCCGCCCAGATACGCAGTATTTT

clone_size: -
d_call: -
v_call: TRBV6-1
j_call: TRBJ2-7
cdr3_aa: CASSVKGGEQYF
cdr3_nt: TGTGCCAGCAGTGTGAAGGGGGGAGAGCAGTACTTC

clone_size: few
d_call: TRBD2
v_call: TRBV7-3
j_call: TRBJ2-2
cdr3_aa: CASSPGTSGSLFGELFF
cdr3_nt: TGTGCCAGCAGCCCGGGGACTAGCGGGAGCTTATTCGGGGAGCTGTTTTTT

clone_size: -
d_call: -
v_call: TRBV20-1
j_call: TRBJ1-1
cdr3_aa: CSARLGGVKSEAFF
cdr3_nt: TGCAGTGCTAGGCTTGGGGGCGTAAAGTCTGAAGCTTTCTTT

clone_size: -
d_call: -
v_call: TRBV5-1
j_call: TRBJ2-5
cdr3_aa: CASSLTSIRETQYF
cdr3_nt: TGCGCCAGCAGCTTGACTAGCATCAGGGAGACCCAGTACTTC

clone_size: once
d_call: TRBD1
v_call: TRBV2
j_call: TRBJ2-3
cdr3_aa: CASSGTGTDTQYF
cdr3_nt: TGTGCCAGCAGTGGGACAGGGACAGATACGCAGTATTTT

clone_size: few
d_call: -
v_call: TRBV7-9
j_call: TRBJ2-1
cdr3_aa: CASSSFIADNEQFF
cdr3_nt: TGTGCCAGCAGCTCTTTTATAGCGGACAATGAGCAGTTCTTC

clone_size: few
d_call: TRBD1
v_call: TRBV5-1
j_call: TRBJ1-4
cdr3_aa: CASSPGQGRGNEKLFF
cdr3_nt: TGCGCCAGCAGCCCCGGACAGGGGCGGGGTAATGAAAAACTGTTTTTT

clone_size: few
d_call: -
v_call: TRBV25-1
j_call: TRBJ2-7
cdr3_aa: CASSELQEQYF
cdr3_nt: TGTGCCAGCAGTGAATTACAAGAGCAGTACTTC

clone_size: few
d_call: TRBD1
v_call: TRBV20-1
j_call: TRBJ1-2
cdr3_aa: CSARTGKIYGYTF
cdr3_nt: TGCAGTGCCCGGACAGGGAAAATCTATGGCTACACCTTC

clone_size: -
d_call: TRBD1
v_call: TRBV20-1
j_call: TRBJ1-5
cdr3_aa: CSASSTPGTGGGKGRQPQHF
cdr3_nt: TGCAGTGCTAGTTCCACTCCCGGGACAGGGGGCGGGAAAGGGCGCCAGCCCCAGCATTTT

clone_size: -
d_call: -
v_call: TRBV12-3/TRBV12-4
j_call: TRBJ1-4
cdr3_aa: CASSLRWDTARANEKLFF
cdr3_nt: TGTGCCAGCAGTCTTCGCTGGGACACCGCGCGCGCTAATGAAAAACTGTTTTTT

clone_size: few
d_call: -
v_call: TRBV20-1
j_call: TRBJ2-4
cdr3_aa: CSASLFMAKNIQYF
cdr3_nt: TGCAGTGCTAGCTTATTCATGGCCAAAAACATTCAGTACTTC

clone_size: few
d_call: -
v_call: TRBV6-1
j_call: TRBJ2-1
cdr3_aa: CASSRTRPYNEQFF
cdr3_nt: TGTGCCAGCAGTCGGACCCGTCCCTACAATGAGCAGTTCTTC

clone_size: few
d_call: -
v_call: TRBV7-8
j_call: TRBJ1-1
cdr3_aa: CASSKGHPNTEAFF
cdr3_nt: TGTGCCAGCAGCAAGGGACATCCGAACACTGAAGCTTTCTTT

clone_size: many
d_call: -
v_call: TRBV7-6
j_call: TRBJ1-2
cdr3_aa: CASSLAMGAGPSANYGYTF
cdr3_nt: TGTGCCAGCAGCTTAGCGATGGGGGCAGGGCCTTCAGCTAACTATGGCTACACCTTC

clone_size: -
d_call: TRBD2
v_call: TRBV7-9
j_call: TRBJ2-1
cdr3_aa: CASSTSGRAYNEQFF
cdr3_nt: TGTGCCAGCAGCACAAGCGGGAGGGCCTACAATGAGCAGTTCTTC